The T cell receptor (beta chain) described here comes from a study of cytomegalovirus exposure and HLA in healthy donors. Primers: 60 Vbeta forward and 13 Jbeta reverse. Libraries were prepared by immunoSEQ multiplex PCR; TCRdb keeps only in-frame clonotypes and omits some of them. Of more than 150,000 clones listed, 80% are singletons. Study-wide results and limits: Association of a missense DCLRE1C variant with TCR beta V- and J-gene trimming was reported in a later analysis. Upon later analysis, HLA-associated TCR beta chains proved more clonally expanded than other, equally common chains.

In regard to this clone: Its antigen remains unknown.

There are 14 residues in the CDR3. V was clipped by 4 bases and J by 3 bases; unmatched bases: 2. In germline, CDR1 is SGHRS, CDR2 YFSETQ. The gene calls are TRBV5-1 and TRBJ2-1; 9 bases line up with TRBD1. The sample consisted of PBMCs. The sequence was obtained from a girl between 10 and 17 years old in good health and CMV-seropositive. CDR3 protein: CASSMGQGYNEQFF. The CDR3 DNA reads as TGCGCCAGCAGCATGGGACAGGGCTACAATGAGCAGTTCTTC.